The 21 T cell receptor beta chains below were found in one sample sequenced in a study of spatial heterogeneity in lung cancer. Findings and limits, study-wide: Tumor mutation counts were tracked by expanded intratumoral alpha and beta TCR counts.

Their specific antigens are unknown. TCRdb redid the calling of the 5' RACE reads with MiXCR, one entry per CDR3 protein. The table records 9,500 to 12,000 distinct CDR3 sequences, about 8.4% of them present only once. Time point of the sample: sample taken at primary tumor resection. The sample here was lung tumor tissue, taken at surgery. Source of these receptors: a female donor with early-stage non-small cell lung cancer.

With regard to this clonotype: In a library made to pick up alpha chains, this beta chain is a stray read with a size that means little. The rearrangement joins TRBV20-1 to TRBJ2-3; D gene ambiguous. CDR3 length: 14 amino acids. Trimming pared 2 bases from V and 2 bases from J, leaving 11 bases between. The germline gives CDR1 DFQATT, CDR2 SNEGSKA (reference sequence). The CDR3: CSARPGVLTDTQYF. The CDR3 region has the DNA TGCAGTGCTAGACCCGGAGTCCTCACAGATACGCAGTATTTT.

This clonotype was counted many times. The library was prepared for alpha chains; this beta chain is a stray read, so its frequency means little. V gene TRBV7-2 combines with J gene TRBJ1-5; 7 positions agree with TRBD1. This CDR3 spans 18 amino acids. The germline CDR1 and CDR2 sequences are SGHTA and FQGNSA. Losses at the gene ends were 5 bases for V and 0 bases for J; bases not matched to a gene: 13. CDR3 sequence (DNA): TGTGCCAGCAGCCCCGGGACAGAACGGTGGTATAGCAATCAGCCCCAGCATTTT. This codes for CASSPGTERWYSNQPQHF.

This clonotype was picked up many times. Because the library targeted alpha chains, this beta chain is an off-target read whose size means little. CDR3 DNA: TGTGCCAGCAGCCGAGGAGGGGGCGACTCACCCCTCCACTTT. Its protein product is CASSRGGGDSPLHF. The V call is TRBV14, the J call TRBJ1-6; 7 bases align to TRBD1. Unmatched junction bases numbered 7, after V lost 4 bases and J lost 10 bases. This CDR3 is built from 14 residues. Germline V gene data show CDR1 as SGHDN and CDR2 as FVKESK.

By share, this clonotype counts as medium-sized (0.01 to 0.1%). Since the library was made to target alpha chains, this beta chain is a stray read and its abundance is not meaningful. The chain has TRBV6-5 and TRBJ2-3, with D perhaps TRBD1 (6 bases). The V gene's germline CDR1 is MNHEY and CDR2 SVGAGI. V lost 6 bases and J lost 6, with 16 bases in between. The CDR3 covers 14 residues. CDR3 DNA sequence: TGTGCCAGCAGAGGATCACAGGGCTCGGATACGCAGTATTTT. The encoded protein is CASRGSQGSDTQYF.

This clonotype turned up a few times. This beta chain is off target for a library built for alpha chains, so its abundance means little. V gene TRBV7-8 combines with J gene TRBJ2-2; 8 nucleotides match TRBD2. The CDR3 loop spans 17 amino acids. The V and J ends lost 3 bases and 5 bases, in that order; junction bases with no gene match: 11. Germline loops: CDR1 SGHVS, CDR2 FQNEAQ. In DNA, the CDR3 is TGTGCCAGCAGCTTCCCTGGCGGGGGGCTCGAGACCGGGGAGCTGTTTTTT. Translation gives CASSFPGGGLETGELFF.

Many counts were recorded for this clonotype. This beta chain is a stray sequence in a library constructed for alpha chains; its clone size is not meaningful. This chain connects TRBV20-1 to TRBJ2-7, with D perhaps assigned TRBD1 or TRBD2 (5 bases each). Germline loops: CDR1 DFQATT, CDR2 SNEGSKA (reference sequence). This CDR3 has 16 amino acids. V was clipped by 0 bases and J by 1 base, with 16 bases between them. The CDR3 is CSARELMGTRSYEQYF. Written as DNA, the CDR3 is TGCAGTGCTAGAGAGCTAATGGGGACCCGATCCTACGAGCAGTACTTC.

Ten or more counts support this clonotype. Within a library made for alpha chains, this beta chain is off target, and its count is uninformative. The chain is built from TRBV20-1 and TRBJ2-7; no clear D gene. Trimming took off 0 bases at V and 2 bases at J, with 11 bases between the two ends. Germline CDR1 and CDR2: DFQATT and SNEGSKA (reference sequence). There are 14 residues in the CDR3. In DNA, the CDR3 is TGCAGTGCTAGAGATAGAGCTAGAACCTACGAGCAGTACTTC. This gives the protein CSARDRARTYEQYF.

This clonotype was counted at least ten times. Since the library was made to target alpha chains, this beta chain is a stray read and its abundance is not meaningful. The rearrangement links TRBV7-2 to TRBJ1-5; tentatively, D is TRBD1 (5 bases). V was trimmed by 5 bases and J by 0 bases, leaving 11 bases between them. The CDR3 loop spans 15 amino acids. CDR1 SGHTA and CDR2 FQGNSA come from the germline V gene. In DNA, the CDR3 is TGTGCCAGCAGCCCCGAGGGACTTAGCAATCAGCCCCAGCATTTT. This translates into CASSPEGLSNQPQHF.

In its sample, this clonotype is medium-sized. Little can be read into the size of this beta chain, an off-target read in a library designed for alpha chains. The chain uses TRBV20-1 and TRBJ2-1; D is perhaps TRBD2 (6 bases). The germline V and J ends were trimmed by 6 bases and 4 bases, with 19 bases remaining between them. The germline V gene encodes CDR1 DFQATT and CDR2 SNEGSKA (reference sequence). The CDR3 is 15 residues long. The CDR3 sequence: CSARPGVARYNEQFF. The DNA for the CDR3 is TGCAGTGCAAGGCCGGGGGTAGCGCGTTACAATGAGCAGTTCTTC.

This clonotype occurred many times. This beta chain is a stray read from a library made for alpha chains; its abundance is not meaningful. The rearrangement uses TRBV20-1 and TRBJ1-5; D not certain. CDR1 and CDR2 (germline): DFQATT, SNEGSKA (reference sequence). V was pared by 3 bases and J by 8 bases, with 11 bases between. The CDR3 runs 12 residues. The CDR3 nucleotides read TGCAGTGCTAGCCAAGGGCTTGAGCCCCAGCATTTT. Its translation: CSASQGLEPQHF.

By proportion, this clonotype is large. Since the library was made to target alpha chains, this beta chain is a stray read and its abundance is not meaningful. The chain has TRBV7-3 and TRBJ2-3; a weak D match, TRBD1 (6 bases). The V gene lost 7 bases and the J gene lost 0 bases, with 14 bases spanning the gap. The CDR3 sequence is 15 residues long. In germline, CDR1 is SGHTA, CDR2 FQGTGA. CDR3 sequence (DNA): TGTGCCAGCACCATTGGGGGCTCAAGCACAGATACGCAGTATTTT. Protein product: CASTIGGSSTDTQYF.

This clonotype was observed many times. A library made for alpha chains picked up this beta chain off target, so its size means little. The CDR3 is CASSQDGGRETQYF. The CDR3 nucleotides are TGTGCCAGCAGCCAAGATGGTGGTAGGGAGACCCAGTACTTC. The J gene is TRBJ2-5, the V gene TRBV4-2, with D hard to call. Trimming pared 0 bases from V and 5 bases from J, leaving 10 bases between. The germline V gene encodes CDR1 LGHNA and CDR2 YNFKEQ. This CDR3 contains 14 residues.

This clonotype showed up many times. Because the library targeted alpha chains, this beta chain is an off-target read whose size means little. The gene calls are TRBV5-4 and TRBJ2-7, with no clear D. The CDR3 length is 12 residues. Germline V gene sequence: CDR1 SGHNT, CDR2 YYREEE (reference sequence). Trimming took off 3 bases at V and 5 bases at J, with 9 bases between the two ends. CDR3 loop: CASSSVRDEQYF. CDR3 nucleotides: TGTGCCAGCAGCTCAGTTAGGGACGAGCAGTACTTC.

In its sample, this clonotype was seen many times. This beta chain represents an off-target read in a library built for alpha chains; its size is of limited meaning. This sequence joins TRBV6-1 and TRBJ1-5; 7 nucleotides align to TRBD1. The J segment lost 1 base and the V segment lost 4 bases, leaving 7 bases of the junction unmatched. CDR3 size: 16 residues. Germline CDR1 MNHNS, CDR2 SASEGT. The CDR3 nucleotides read TGTGCCAGCAGTGCCGGGACAGAAAAAAGCAATCAGCCCCAGCATTTT. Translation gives CASSAGTEKSNQPQHF.

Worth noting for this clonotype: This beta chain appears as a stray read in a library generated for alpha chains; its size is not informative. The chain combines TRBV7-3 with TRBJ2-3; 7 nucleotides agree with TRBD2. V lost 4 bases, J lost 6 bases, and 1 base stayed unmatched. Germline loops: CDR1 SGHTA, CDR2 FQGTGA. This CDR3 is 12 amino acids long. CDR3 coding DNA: TGTGCCAGCAGCTCGGGAGGTGATACGCAGTATTTT. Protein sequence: CASSSGGDTQYF.

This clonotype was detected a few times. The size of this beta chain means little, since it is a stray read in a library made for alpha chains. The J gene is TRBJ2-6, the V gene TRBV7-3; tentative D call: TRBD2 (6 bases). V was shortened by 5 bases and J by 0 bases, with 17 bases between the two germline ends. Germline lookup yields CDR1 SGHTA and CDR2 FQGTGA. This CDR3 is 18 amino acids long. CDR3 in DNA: TGTGCCAGCAGCCCAGCGCAGGGAGGTGGCTCTGGGGCCAACGTCCTGACTTTC. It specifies CASSPAQGGGSGANVLTF.

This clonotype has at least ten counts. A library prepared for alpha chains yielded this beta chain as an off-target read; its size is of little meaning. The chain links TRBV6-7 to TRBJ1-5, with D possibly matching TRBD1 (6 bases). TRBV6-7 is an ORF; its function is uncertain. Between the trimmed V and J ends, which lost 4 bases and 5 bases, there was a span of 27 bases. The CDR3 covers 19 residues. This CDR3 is CASSFILGTTGLFDQPQHF. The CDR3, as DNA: TGTGCCAGCAGTTTTATACTGGGTACTACAGGGTTATTTGATCAGCCCCAGCATTTT.

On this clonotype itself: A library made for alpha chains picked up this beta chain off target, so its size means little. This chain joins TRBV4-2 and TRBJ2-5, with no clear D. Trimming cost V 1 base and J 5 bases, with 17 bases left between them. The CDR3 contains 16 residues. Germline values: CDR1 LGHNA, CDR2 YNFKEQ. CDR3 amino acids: CASSQGAQGVIETQYF. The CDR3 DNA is TGTGCCAGCAGCCAAGGGGCACAAGGTGTTATCGAGACCCAGTACTTC.

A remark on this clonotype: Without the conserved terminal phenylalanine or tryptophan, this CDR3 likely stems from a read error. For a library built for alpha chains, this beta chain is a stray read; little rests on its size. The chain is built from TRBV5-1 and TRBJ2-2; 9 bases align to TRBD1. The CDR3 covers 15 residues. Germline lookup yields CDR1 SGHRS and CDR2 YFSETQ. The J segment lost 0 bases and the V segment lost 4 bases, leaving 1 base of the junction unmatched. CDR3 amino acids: CASSGTGTNTGELFS. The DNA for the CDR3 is TGCGCCAGCAGCGGGACAGGGACGAACACCGGGGAGCTGTTTTCT.

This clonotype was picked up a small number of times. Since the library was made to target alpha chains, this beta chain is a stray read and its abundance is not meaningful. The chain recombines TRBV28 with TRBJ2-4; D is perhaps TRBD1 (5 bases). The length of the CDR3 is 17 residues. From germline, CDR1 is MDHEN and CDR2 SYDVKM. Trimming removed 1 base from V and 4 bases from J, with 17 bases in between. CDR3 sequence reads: CASSLSPGRVRKNIQYF. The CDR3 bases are TGTGCCAGCAGTTTATCCCCCGGCAGGGTCAGGAAAAACATTCAGTACTTC. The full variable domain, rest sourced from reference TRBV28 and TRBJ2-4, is DVKVTQSSRYLVKRTGEKVFLECVQDMDHENMFWYRQDPGLGLRLIYFSYDVKMKEKGDIPEGYSVSREKKERFSLILESASTNQTSMYLCASSLSPGRVRKNIQYFGAGTRLSVL.

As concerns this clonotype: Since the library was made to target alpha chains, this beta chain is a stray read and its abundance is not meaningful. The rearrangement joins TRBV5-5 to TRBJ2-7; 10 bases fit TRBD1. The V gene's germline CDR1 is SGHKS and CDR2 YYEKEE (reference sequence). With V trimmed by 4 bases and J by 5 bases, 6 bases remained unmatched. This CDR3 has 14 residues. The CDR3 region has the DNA TGTGCCAGCAGCGCGGGACAGGGGAGCGACGAGCAGTACTTC. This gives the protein CASSAGQGSDEQYF.